Listed below are T cell receptor beta chains from one sample, sequenced in a study of cytomegalovirus exposure and HLA in healthy donors. Clones were sequenced by immunoSEQ multiplex PCR, and TCRdb holds only the in-frame ones, with some missing. The table has about 87,000 clones, approximately 69% seen once; the top ten hold about 22%. Sequencing input: PBMCs. The receptors stem from a man aged 25 to 45 in good health and CMV-seropositive. CDR3s include the opening cysteine and the closing phenylalanine or tryptophan. Fields, in order: D gene, V gene, clone size, J gene, CDR3 protein, CDR3 DNA. D genes are given only for firm matches. Clone size is stated in some rows and not others, as once, few, many or a class when expanded.

>-|TRBV7-9|-|TRBJ2-7
CASSPLRDEQYF
TGTGCCAGCAGCCCCCTTCGAGACGAGCAGTACTTC
>TRBD2|TRBV2|-|TRBJ2-5
CASRSAGEGQETQYF
TGTGCCAGCAGGTCCGCGGGAGAGGGCCAAGAGACCCAGTACTTC
>-|TRBV5-8|few|TRBJ1-5
CASSQGGALKSAQHF
TGTGCCAGCAGCCAAGGGGGGGCCTTAAAATCAGCCCAGCATTTT
>-|TRBV6-1|few|TRBJ1-1
CATYSNTEAFF
TGTGCCACGTACAGTAACACTGAAGCTTTCTTT
>-|TRBV27|-|TRBJ2-2
CASSPNSVGSGELFF
TGTGCCAGCAGTCCCAACTCGGTTGGTTCCGGGGAGCTGTTTTTT
>-|TRBV2|-|TRBJ1-1
CASSRERETEAFF
TGTGCCAGCAGCCGGGAGAGGGAAACTGAAGCTTTCTTT
>-|TRBV6-5|-|TRBJ2-1
CASSWGQRLTEQFF
TGTGCCAGCAGTTGGGGCCAACGTCTAACCGAGCAGTTCTTC
>-|TRBV7-7|once|TRBJ1-6
CASSRAINSPLHF
TGTGCTAGCAGCCGCGCAATCAATTCACCCCTCCACTTT
>TRBD1|TRBV7-9|-|TRBJ1-1
CASSSTGVNTEAFF
TGTGCCAGCAGCTCGACAGGGGTGAACACTGAAGCTTTCTTT
>-|TRBV5-1|-|TRBJ1-1
CASSFDSPYEAFF
TGCGCCAGCAGCTTCGACAGCCCCTATGAAGCTTTCTTT
>-|TRBV7-6|-|TRBJ2-5
CASSLDSAGFLKTQYF
TGTGCCAGCAGCTTAGACTCCGCAGGGTTCTTGAAGACCCAGTACTTC
>-|TRBV5-1|-|TRBJ2-5
CASSSQETQYF
TGCGCCAGCAGTTCACAAGAGACCCAGTACTTC
>-|TRBV6-5|few|TRBJ1-2
CATAYGSLNYGYTF
TGTGCCACCGCGTACGGGAGTCTCAACTATGGCTACACCTTC
>-|TRBV7-9|-|TRBJ2-7
CASSGLGVSYEQYF
TGTGCCAGCAGCGGGCTGGGAGTGTCCTACGAGCAGTACTTC
>-|TRBV7-6|-|TRBJ1-1
CASRREANTEAFF
TGTGCCAGCAGAAGGGAGGCGAACACTGAAGCTTTCTTT
>TRBD1|TRBV7-3|once|TRBJ1-1
CASSLMGQGGPAFF
TGTGCCAGCAGCTTAATGGGACAGGGGGGACCAGCTTTCTTT
>-|TRBV4-1|once|TRBJ2-7
CASSQEGAPYEQYF
TGCGCCAGCAGCCAAGAAGGGGCCCCCTACGAGCAGTACTTC
>TRBD1|TRBV7-3|once|TRBJ1-1
CASSLTGDRGEAFF
TGTGCCAGCAGCTTAACGGGGGACAGGGGCGAAGCTTTCTTT
>TRBD1|TRBV4-3|-|TRBJ2-7
CASSQERGQGGDEQYF
TGCGCCAGCAGCCAAGAACGGGGACAGGGGGGGGACGAGCAGTACTTC
>-|TRBV5-1|-|TRBJ2-3
CASSLAGDTQYF
TGCGCCAGCAGCTTGGCGGGGGATACGCAGTATTTT
>-|TRBV30|-|TRBJ1-5
CAFQVDRNQPQHF
TGTGCCTTTCAAGTCGACAGGAATCAGCCCCAGCATTTT
>-|TRBV25-1|few|TRBJ2-6
CASSEHRVISGANVLTF
TGTGCCAGCAGTGAGCACCGAGTAATCTCTGGGGCCAACGTCCTGACTTTC
>TRBD1|TRBV5-4|-|TRBJ1-2
CASSMDRGREGYTF
TGTGCCAGCAGCATGGACAGGGGGCGTGAGGGCTACACCTTC
>-|TRBV30|-|TRBJ1-2
CAWSVLTQALDGYTF
TGTGCCTGGAGTGTACTGACACAGGCCTTAGATGGCTACACCTTC
>TRBD2|TRBV7-2|-|TRBJ2-7
CASSLGTSGSEQYF
TGTGCCAGCAGCCTAGGGACTAGCGGGAGCGAGCAGTACTTC
>TRBD2|TRBV5-1|-|TRBJ2-1
CASSPDPSSGDPNEQFF
TGCGCCAGCAGCCCGGACCCGTCTAGCGGAGACCCCAATGAGCAGTTCTTC
>TRBD1|TRBV9|few|TRBJ2-5
CASSGQPEQGLIYF
TGTGCCAGCAGCGGACAACCCGAACAGGGGTTGATATACTTC
>-|TRBV4-1|-|TRBJ2-1
CASSQVRNRAGEQFF
TGCGCCAGCAGCCAAGTCCGAAACAGGGCGGGTGAGCAGTTCTTC
>-|TRBV7-3|-|TRBJ2-1
CASSLVSSGGGEQFF
TGTGCCAGCAGCCTCGTTTCTAGCGGAGGGGGTGAGCAGTTCTTC
>-|TRBV2|-|TRBJ1-1
CASSDSRDTEAFF
TGTGCCAGCAGTGACTCGCGGGACACTGAAGCTTTCTTT
>TRBD1|TRBV2|few|TRBJ1-1
CASSGQGANTEAFF
TGTGCCAGCAGTGGGCAGGGGGCGAACACTGAAGCTTTCTTT
>-|TRBV5-4|-|TRBJ2-2
CASSHGGNTGELFF
TGTGCCAGCAGCCACGGGGGGAACACCGGGGAGCTGTTTTTT
>-|TRBV19|-|TRBJ2-5
CASSIFSDSQETQYF
TGTGCCAGTAGTATATTTTCGGACAGCCAAGAGACCCAGTACTTC
>TRBD2|TRBV5-4|-|TRBJ2-7
CASSLWGGAYEQYF
TGTGCCAGCAGCTTGTGGGGGGGGGCCTACGAGCAGTACTTC